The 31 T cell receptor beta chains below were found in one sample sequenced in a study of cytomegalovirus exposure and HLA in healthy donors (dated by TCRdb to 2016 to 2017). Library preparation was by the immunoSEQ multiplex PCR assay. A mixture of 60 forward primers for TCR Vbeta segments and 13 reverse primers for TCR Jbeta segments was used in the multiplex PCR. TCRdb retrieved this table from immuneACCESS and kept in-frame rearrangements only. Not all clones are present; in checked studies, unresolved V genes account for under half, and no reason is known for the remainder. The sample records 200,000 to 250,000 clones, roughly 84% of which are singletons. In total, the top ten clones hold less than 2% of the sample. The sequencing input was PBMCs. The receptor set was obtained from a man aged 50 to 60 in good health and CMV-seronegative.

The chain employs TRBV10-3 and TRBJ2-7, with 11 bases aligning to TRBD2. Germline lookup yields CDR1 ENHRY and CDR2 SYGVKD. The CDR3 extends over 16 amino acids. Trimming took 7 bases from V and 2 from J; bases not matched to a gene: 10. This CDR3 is CAIMGLAGGPPYEQYF. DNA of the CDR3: TGTGCCATCATGGGGCTAGCGGGAGGCCCCCCCTACGAGCAGTACTTC.

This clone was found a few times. The chain's CDR3 is CASSLLQSRPGELFF. CDR3 bases: TGTGCCAGCAGCTTGTTACAGTCCCGCCCCGGGGAGCTGTTTTTT. This sequence joins TRBV5-6 and TRBJ2-2, with D uncertain. V was trimmed by 1 base and J by 6 bases, leaving 13 bases between them. This CDR3 spans 15 amino acids. CDR1 is SGHDT and CDR2 is YYEEEE in the germline V gene.

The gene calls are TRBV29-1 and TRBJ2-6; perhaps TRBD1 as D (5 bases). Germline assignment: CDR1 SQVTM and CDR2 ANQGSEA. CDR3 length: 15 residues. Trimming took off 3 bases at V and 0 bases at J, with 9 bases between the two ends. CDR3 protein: CSVEQGNSGANVLTF. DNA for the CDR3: TGCAGCGTTGAGCAGGGTAACTCTGGGGCCAACGTCCTGACTTTC.

The CDR3 bases are TGTGCCAGCAGTGAAACTCGCAATGAGCAGTTCTTC. This encodes CASSETRNEQFF. This chain links TRBV2 with TRBJ2-1; D not resolved. Trimming shortened V by 2 bases and J by 6 bases, and 5 bases separated the two germline ends. CDR1 is SNHLY, CDR2 FYNNEI, per germline. The CDR3 has 12 amino acids.

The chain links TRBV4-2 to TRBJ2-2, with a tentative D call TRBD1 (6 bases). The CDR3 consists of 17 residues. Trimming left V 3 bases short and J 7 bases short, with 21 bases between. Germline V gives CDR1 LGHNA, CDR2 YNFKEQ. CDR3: CASSQTAGAGPGGELFF. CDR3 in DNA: TGTGCCAGCAGCCAGACGGCAGGGGCAGGGCCAGGCGGGGAGCTGTTTTTT.

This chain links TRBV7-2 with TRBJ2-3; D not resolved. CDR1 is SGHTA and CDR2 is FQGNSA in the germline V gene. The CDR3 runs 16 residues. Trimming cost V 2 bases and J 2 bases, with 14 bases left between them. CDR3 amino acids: CASSLISSPPTDTQYF. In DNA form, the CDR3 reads TGTGCCAGCAGCTTAATAAGCTCTCCCCCCACAGATACGCAGTATTTT.

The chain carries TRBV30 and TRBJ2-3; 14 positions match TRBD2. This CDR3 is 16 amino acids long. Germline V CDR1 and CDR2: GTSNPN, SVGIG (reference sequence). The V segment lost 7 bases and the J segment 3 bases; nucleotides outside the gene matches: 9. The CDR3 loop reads CASLGLAGVGTDTQYF. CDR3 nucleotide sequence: TGTGCCTCCCTGGGACTAGCGGGGGTGGGGACAGATACGCAGTATTTT.

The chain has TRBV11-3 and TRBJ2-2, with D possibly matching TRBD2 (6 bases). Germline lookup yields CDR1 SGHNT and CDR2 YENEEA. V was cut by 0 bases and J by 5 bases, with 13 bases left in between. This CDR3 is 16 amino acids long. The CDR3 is CASSLDQEGGTGELFF. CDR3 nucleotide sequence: TGTGCCAGCAGCTTAGATCAAGAGGGAGGAACCGGGGAGCTGTTTTTT.

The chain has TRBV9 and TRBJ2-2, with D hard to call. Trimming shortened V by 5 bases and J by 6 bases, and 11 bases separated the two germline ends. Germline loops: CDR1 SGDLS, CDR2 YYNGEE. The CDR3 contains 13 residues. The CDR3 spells CASSPTGPGELFF. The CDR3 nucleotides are TGTGCCAGCAGTCCGACGGGTCCCGGGGAGCTGTTTTTT.

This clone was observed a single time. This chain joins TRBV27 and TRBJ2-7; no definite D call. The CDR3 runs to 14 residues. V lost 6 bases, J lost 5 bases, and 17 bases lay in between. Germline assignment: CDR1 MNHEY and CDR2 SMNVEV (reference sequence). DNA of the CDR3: TGTGCCAGCAGCCCGATATCCTTAGTCCACGAGCAGTACTTC. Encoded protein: CASSPISLVHEQYF.

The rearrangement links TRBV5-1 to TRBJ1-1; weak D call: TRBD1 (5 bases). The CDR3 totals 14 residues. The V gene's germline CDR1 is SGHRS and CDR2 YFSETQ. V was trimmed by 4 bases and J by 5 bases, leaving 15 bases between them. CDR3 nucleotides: TGCGCCAGCAGCACAGGTATCTGGACGACTGAAGCTTTCTTT. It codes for CASSTGIWTTEAFF.

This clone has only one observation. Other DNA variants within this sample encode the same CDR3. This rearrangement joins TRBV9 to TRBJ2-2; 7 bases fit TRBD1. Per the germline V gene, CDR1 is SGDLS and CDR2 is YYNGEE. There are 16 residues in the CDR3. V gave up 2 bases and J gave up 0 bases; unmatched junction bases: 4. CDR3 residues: CASSVRGQTNTGELFF. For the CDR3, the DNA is TGTGCCAGCAGCGTGAGGGGACAGACGAACACCGGGGAGCTGTTTTTT.

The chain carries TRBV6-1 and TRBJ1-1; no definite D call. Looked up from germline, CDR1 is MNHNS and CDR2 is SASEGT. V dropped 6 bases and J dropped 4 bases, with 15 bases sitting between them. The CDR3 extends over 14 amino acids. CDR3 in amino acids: CASSERPGSTEAFF. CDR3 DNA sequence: TGTGCCAGCAGCGAACGCCCGGGGAGCACTGAAGCTTTCTTT.

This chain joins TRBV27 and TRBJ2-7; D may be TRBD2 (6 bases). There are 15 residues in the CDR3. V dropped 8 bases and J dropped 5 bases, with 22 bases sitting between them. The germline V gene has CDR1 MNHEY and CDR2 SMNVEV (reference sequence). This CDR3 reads CASCPGGAPTNEQYF. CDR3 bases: TGTGCCAGCTGCCCCGGGGGAGCCCCCACGAACGAGCAGTACTTC.

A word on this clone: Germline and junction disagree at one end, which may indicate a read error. The chain's CDR3 is CASSSDRGLTF. The CDR3 DNA reads as TGTGCCAGCAGTTCAGACAGGGGGCTTACCTTT. The rearrangement joins TRBV28 to TRBJ1-1, with 10 bases matching TRBD1. The CDR3 has 11 residues. Germline-derived CDR1 and CDR2 are MDHEN and SYDVKM. Combining the CDR3 with reference TRBV28 and TRBJ1-1 gives the whole variable domain DVKVTQSSRYLVKRTGEKVFLECVQDMDHENMFWYRQDPGLGLRLIYFSYDVKMKEKGDIPEGYSVSREKKERFSLILESASTNQTSMYLCASSSDRGLTFGQGTRLTVV.

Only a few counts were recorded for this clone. The CDR3 protein is CASTPGGVRGELFF. For the CDR3, the DNA is TGTGCCAGCACCCCGGGGGGGGTGAGGGGGGAGCTGTTTTTT. This chain uses TRBV6-1 with TRBJ2-2, with TRBD2 identical over 8 bases. With 7 bases clipped from V and 8 bases from J, the junction kept 9 bases outside the gene matches. Germline V gene sequence: CDR1 MNHNS, CDR2 SASEGT. The CDR3 loop spans 14 amino acids.

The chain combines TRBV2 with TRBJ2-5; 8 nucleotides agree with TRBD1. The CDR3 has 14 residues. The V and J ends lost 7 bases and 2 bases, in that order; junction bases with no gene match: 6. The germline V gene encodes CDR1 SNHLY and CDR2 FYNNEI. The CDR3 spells CASTGQGRQETQYF. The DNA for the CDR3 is TGTGCCAGCACCGGACAGGGACGACAAGAGACCCAGTACTTC.

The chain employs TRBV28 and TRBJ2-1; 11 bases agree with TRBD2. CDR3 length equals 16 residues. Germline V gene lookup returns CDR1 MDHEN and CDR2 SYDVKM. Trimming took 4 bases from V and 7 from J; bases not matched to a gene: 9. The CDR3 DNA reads TGTGCCAGCAGTTGGATATCTAGCGGGAGGTTTAATGAGCAGTTCTTC. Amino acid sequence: CASSWISSGRFNEQFF.

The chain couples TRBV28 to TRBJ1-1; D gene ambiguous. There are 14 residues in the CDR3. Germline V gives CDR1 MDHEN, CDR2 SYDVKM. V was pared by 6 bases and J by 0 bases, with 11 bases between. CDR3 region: CASSPGLMNTEAFF. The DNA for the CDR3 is TGTGCCAGCAGCCCTGGTCTAATGAACACTGAAGCTTTCTTT. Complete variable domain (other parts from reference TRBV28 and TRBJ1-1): DVKVTQSSRYLVKRTGEKVFLECVQDMDHENMFWYRQDPGLGLRLIYFSYDVKMKEKGDIPEGYSVSREKKERFSLILESASTNQTSMYLCASSPGLMNTEAFFGQGTRLTVV.

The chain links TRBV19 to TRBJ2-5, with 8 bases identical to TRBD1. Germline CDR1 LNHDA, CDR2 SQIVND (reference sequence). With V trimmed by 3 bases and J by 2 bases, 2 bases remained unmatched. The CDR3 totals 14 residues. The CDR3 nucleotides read TGTGCCAGTAGTATCGGACAGGGACAAGAGACCCAGTACTTC. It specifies CASSIGQGQETQYF.

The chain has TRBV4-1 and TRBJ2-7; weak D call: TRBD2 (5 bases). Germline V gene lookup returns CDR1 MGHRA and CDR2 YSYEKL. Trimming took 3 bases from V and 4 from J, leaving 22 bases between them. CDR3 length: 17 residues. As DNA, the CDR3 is TGCGCCAGCAGCCACTACTGGGGAGAGACGCGGCCTTACGAGCAGTACTTC. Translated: CASSHYWGETRPYEQYF.

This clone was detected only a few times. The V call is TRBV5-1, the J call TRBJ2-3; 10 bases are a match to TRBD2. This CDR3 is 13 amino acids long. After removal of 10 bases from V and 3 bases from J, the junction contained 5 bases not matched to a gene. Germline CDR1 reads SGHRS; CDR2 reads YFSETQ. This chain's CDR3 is CASGGLATDTQYF. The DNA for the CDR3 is TGCGCCTCCGGGGGACTAGCGACAGATACGCAGTATTTT. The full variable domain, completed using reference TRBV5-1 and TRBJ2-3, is KAGVTQTPRYLIKTRGQQVTLSCSPISGHRSVSWYQQTPGQGLQFLFEYFSETQRNKGNFPGRFSGRQFSNSRSEMNVSTLELGDSALYLCASGGLATDTQYFGPGTRLTVL.

The chain's CDR3 is CASGGTGGWNEQFF. For the CDR3, the DNA is TGTGCCAGCGGAGGGACAGGGGGCTGGAATGAGCAGTTCTTC. V gene TRBV5-4 combines with J gene TRBJ2-1; 12 bases are a match to TRBD1. The germline V gene has CDR1 SGHNT and CDR2 YYREEE (reference sequence). The CDR3 is 14 residues long. The junction had 6 bases not matched to a gene; V was cut back by 7 bases and J by 7 bases.

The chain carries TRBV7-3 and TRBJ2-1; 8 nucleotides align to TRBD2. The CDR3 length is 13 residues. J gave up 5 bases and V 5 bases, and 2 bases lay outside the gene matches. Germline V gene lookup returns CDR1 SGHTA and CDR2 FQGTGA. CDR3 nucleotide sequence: TGTGCCAGCAGCACACTAGCGGACAATGAGCAGTTCTTC. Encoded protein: CASSTLADNEQFF.

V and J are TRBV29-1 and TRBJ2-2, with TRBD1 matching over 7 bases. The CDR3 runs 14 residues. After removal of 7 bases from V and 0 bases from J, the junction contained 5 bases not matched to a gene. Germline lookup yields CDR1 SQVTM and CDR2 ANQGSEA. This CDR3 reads CSALGQTNTGELFF. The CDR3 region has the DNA TGCAGCGCACTGGGACAGACGAACACCGGGGAGCTGTTTTTT.

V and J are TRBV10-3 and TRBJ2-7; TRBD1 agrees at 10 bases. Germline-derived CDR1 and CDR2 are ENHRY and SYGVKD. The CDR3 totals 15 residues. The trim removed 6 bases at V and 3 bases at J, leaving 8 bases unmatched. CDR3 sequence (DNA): TGTGCCATCAGAGCACCGGGACAGGGGATCTACGAGCAGTACTTC. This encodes CAIRAPGQGIYEQYF.

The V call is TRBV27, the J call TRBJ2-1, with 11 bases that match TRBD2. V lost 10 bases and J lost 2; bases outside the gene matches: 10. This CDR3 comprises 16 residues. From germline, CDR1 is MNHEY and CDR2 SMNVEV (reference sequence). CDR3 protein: CATRELAGAPYNEQFF. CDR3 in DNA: TGTGCCACGAGGGAACTAGCGGGAGCCCCCTACAATGAGCAGTTCTTC.

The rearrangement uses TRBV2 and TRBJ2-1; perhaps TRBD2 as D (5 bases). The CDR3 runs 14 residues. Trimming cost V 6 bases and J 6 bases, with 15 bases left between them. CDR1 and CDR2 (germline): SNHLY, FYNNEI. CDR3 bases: TGTGCCAGCAGCGCGGAGGTAGGACGCAATGAGCAGTTCTTC. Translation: CASSAEVGRNEQFF. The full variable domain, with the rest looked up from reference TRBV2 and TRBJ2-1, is EPEVTQTPSHQVTQMGQEVILRCVPISNHLYFYWYRQILGQKVEFLVSFYNNEISEKSEIFDDQFSVERPDGSNFTLKIRSTKLEDSAMYFCASSAEVGRNEQFFGPGTRLTVL.

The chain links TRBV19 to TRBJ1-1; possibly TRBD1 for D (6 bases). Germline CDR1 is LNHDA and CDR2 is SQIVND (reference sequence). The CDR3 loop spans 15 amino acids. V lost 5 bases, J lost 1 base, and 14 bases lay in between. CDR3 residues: CASSWGPGGNTEAFF. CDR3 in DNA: TGTGCCAGTAGTTGGGGGCCGGGGGGGAACACTGAAGCTTTCTTT. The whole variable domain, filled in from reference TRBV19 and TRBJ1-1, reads DGGITQSPKYLFRKEGQNVTLSCEQNLNHDAMYWYRQDPGQGLRLIYYSQIVNDFQKGDIAEGYSVSREKKESFPLTVTSAQKNPTAFYLCASSWGPGGNTEAFFGQGTRLTVV.

The CDR3 loop reads CASSLEPWSSYNEQFF. The CDR3 nucleotides read TGTGCCAGCAGCTTAGAACCCTGGAGCTCCTACAATGAGCAGTTCTTC. V is TRBV7-9 and J is TRBJ2-1, with no clear D. Trimming removed 1 base at V and 0 bases at J, with 10 bases between. CDR1 is SEHNR, CDR2 FQNEAQ, per germline (reference sequence). The CDR3 runs to 16 residues.

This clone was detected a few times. In DNA, the CDR3 is TGTGCCAGCAGCAGGGGTCCGATGAACACTGAAGCTTTCTTT. Translated, it gives CASSRGPMNTEAFF. J is TRBJ1-1 and V is TRBV6-4; D possibly corresponds to TRBD1 (6 bases). The CDR3 loop spans 14 amino acids. V was trimmed by 6 bases and J by 0 bases, leaving 11 bases between them. Germline V gene sequence: CDR1 MRHNA, CDR2 SNTAGT.